The 13 T cell receptor beta chains reported below all come from one sample, sequenced in a study of blood T cell repertoires in COVID-19. Sequenced by immunoSEQ multiplex PCR; TCRdb stores in-frame clones only, minus some. The table has 45,000 or so clones, 82% seen once; the top ten hold roughly 4.6%. The sequencing input was peripheral blood. All receptors derive from a woman in her seventies with acute or convalescent COVID-19.

The chain couples TRBV9 to TRBJ2-3; 9 bases fit TRBD1. The CDR3 totals 15 residues. V shed 0 bases, J shed 8 bases, and the junction held 7 bases outside the gene matches. Germline CDR1 reads SGDLS; CDR2 reads YYNGEE. The CDR3: CASSVEGQGIGTQYF. The CDR3 DNA is TGTGCCAGCAGCGTAGAGGGACAGGGTATAGGTACGCAGTATTTT.

As DNA, the CDR3 is TGTGCCAGCAGTGAGCGGGGAGGCGATAGCAATCAGCCCCAGCATTTT. Its protein is CASSERGGDSNQPQHF. The chain employs TRBV25-1 and TRBJ1-5; the D is unclear. The V end was cut by 3 bases, the J end by 0 bases, with 12 bases between. CDR3 length: 16 residues. Germline V gene sequence: CDR1 MGHDK, CDR2 SYGVNS.

This clone was seen only once. The rearrangement uses TRBV19 and TRBJ2-1; TRBD2 is a possible D gene (7 bases). With 3 bases removed from V and 6 bases from J, the gap between germline ends came to 18 bases. The CDR3 is made up of 16 amino acids. Germline V CDR1 and CDR2: LNHDA, SQIVND (reference sequence). This CDR3 is CASSIRRGGDGNEQFF. The CDR3 coding sequence is TGTGCCAGTAGTATCCGAAGGGGGGGAGACGGCAATGAGCAGTTCTTC. The whole variable domain, remainder taken from reference TRBV19 and TRBJ2-1, is DGGITQSPKYLFRKEGQNVTLSCEQNLNHDAMYWYRQDPGQGLRLIYYSQIVNDFQKGDIAEGYSVSREKKESFPLTVTSAQKNPTAFYLCASSIRRGGDGNEQFFGPGTRLTVL.

The V gene is TRBV30, the J gene TRBJ2-2, with 10 bases aligning to TRBD2. CDR3 size: 15 residues. Per germline, CDR1 GTSNPN and CDR2 SVGIG (reference sequence). J gave up 6 bases and V 1 base, and 5 bases lay outside the gene matches. The CDR3 spells CAWSGGTSGAGELFF. CDR3 sequence (DNA): TGTGCCTGGAGTGGGGGAACTAGCGGGGCCGGGGAGCTGTTTTTT.

This clone was observed a handful of times. This chain uses TRBV19 with TRBJ2-2; 8 bases are shared with TRBD1. Germline V gene sequence: CDR1 LNHDA, CDR2 SQIVND (reference sequence). Germline trimming cut 7 bases from V and 4 bases from J; bases unmatched to any gene: 5. The CDR3 covers 14 residues. CDR3 in DNA: TGTGCCAGTATCCGACAGGGGCGCACCGGGGAGCTGTTTTTT. It is translated as CASIRQGRTGELFF.

V usage is TRBV6-6 and J usage is TRBJ1-5, with D possibly matching TRBD1 (6 bases). CDR1 and CDR2 from the germline V gene are MNHNY and SVGAGI (reference sequence). V was clipped by 2 bases and J by 6 bases, with 14 bases between them. This CDR3 is 15 amino acids long. The CDR3 is CASSYKQGVGQPQHF. In nucleotides, the CDR3 is TGTGCCAGCAGTTACAAACAGGGAGTCGGTCAGCCCCAGCATTTT.

Here the CDR3 reads CASSLEGAAGYGYTF. The CDR3 DNA follows: TGCGCCAGCAGCTTGGAGGGGGCCGCCGGGTATGGCTACACCTTC. The rearrangement uses TRBV5-1 and TRBJ1-2; 7 bases line up with TRBD1. CDR1 is SGHRS and CDR2 is YFSETQ in the germline V gene. V shed 0 bases, J shed 5 bases, and the junction held 7 bases outside the gene matches. The CDR3 contains 15 residues.

V gene TRBV5-1 combines with J gene TRBJ1-1, with a weak D call TRBD1 (5 bases). The CDR3 totals 17 residues. The V gene lost 1 base and the J gene lost 1 base, with 17 bases spanning the gap. Germline V gene sequence: CDR1 SGHRS, CDR2 YFSETQ. The CDR3: CASSLSQGGMGNTEAFF. CDR3 sequence (DNA): TGCGCCAGCAGCTTGAGCCAGGGTGGTATGGGGAACACTGAAGCTTTCTTT.

V and J are TRBV24-1 and TRBJ2-7; 11 bases match TRBD1. The CDR3 is 17 residues long. CDR1 and CDR2 from the germline V gene are KGHDR and SFDVKD. J was trimmed by 8 bases and V by 2 bases; bases with no gene match: 13. The CDR3 sequence is CATSDSSYGQGARKQYF. The CDR3 nucleotides are TGTGCCACCAGTGATTCCTCGTACGGACAGGGGGCTCGCAAGCAGTACTTC.

CDR3 coding DNA: TGTGCCAGCAGGCGCACCGGGTTCGAGCAGTTCTTC. Amino acid sequence: CASRRTGFEQFF. The chain links TRBV12-3 or TRBV12-4 to TRBJ2-1; D gene uncertain. CDR3 length equals 12 residues. V lost 6 bases and J lost 10, with 13 bases in between.

The chain employs TRBV19 and TRBJ1-4, with D tentatively TRBD1 (6 bases). This CDR3 has 15 amino acids. Germline CDR1 is LNHDA and CDR2 is SQIVND (reference sequence). Deletions cut 5 bases from V and 2 bases from J, with 12 bases between. In DNA form, the CDR3 reads TGTGCCAGTAGTCCCAGGGGACCGACTAATGAAAAACTGTTTTTT. It codes for CASSPRGPTNEKLFF.

The chain joins TRBV7-8 to TRBJ2-7; the match to TRBD1 covers 9 bases. Germline lookup yields CDR1 SGHVS and CDR2 FQNEAQ. Trimming took 5 bases from V and 5 from J; bases not matched to a gene: 16. The CDR3 extends over 17 amino acids. This chain's CDR3 is CASSTRQIQQGAHEQYF. CDR3 nucleotides: TGTGCCAGCAGCACTCGACAAATCCAACAGGGGGCACACGAGCAGTACTTC.

This clone is labeled as medium-sized. This chain links TRBV5-1 with TRBJ1-5; D not certain. Germline loops: CDR1 SGHRS, CDR2 YFSETQ. This CDR3 has 14 residues. With 4 bases removed from V and 7 bases from J, the gap between germline ends came to 15 bases. The CDR3 here is CASSISGAGQPQHF. The DNA of the CDR3 is TGCGCCAGCAGCATCTCGGGCGCGGGGCAGCCCCAGCATTTT.